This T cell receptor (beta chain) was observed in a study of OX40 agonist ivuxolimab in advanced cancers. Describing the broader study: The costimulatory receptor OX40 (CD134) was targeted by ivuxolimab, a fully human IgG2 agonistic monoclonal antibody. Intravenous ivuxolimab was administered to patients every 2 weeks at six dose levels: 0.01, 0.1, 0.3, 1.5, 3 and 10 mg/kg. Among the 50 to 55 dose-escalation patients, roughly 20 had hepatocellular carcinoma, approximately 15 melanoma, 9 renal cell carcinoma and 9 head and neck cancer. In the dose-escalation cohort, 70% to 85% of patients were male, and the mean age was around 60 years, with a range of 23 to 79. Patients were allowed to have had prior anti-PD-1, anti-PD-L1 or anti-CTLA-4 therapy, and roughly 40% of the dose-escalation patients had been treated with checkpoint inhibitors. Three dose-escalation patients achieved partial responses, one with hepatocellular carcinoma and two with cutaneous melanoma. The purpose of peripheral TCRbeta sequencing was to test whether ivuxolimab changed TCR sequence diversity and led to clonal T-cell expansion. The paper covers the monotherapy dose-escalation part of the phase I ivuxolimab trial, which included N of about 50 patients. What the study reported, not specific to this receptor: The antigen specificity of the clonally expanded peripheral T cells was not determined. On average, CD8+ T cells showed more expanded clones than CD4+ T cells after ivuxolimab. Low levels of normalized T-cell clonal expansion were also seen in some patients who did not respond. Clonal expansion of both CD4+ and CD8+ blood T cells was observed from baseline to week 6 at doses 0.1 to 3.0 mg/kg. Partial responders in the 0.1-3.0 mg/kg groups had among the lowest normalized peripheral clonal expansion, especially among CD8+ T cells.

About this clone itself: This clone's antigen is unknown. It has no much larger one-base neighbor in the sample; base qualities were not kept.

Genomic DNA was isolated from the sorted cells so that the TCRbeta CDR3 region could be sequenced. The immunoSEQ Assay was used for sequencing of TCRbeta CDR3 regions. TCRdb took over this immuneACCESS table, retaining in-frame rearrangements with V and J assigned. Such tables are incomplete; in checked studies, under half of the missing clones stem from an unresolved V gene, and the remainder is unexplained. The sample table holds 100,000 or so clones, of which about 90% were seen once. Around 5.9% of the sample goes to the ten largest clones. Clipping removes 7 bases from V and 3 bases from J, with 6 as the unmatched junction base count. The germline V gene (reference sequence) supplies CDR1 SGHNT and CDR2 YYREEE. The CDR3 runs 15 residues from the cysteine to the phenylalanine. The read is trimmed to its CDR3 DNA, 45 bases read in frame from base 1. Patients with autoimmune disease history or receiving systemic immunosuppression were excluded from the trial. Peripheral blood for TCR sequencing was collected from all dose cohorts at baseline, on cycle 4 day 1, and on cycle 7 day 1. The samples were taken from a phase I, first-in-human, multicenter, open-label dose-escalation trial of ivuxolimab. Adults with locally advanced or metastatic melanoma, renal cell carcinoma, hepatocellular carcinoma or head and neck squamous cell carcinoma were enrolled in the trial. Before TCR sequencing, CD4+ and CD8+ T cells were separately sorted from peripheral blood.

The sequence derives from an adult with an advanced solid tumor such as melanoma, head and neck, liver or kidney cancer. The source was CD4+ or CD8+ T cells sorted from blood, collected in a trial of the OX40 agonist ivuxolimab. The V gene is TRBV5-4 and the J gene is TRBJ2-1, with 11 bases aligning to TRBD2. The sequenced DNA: TGTGCCAGCCACCTAGCGGGGGGTCTCTACAATGAGCAGTTCTTC. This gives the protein CASHLAGGLYNEQFF.